This TCR beta chain stems from a study of T cells after yellow fever vaccination. This CDR3 has 15 residues. Trimming stripped 2 bases from V and 0 bases from J, with 9 bases between. CDR1 and CDR2 from the germline V gene are SGHRS and YFSETQ. TCRdb re-called the 5' RACE reads with MiXCR, one entry per CDR3 protein. The sample carries around 550,000 distinct CDR3 sequences, over 15% recorded once. The source of this sequence is a man aged 25-40 years who received the YFV17D yellow fever vaccine. V is TRBV5-1 and J is TRBJ2-1; a weak D match, TRBD1 (6 bases). This sample comprised PBMCs, obtained 15 days after the yellow fever booster vaccination. CDR3: CASSLQGFSYNEQFF. DNA of the CDR3: TGCGCCAGCAGCTTACAGGGATTCTCCTACAATGAGCAGTTCTTC.